Listed below are T cell receptor beta chains from one sample, sequenced in a study of human T cells and chemical hapten exposure. Using its own MiXCR run on the RACE reads, TCRdb lists one record per CDR3 protein. The data contain more than 50,000 distinct CDR3 sequences, around 7% of them singletons. The source material was whole blood, sampled in connection with sensitization to the hapten diphenylcyclopropenone (DPC). These receptors were obtained from a woman aged 25 to 39 with alopecia areata. Some clones in this sample may be carry-over from other donors' samples. The CDR3 runs from the conserved cysteine through the conserved F or W. Each record gives: V gene, J gene, D gene, clone size, CDR3 protein, CDR3 DNA. The D gene is left open where the match is weak. Rows may omit the clone size; those that give it use once, few, many or a size class.

>TRBV7-8|TRBJ1-1|-|-
CASRAMGRETEAFF
TGTGCCAGCAGAGCCATGGGGAGGGAGACTGAAGCTTTCTTT
>TRBV7-2|TRBJ1-2|-|few
CASSKQTTVSYGDTF
TGTGCCAGCAGCAAACAAACGACAGTTAGCTATGGCGACACCTTC
>TRBV20-1|TRBJ1-6|-|many
CSAPSGRVHWDSPLHF
TGCAGTGCTCCCAGTGGACGCGTGCATTGGGATTCACCCCTCCACTTT
>TRBV7-6|TRBJ2-7|-|many
CASSPGPGYEQYF
TGTGCCAGCAGCCCTGGACCCGGCTACGAGCAGTACTTC
>TRBV2|TRBJ1-2|TRBD1|many
CASSRTGTGGAGGYTF
TGTGCCAGCAGTCGAACCGGAACAGGGGGCGCGGGTGGCTACACCTTC
>TRBV29-1|TRBJ2-7|-|many
CSVEGGQGPYEQYF
TGCAGCGTTGAAGGTGGGCAGGGGCCTTACGAGCAGTACTTC
>TRBV7-2|TRBJ1-1|TRBD1|many
CASSPRQGPNTEAFF
TGTGCCAGCAGCCCCCGACAGGGCCCGAACACTGAAGCTTTCTTT
>TRBV3-1|TRBJ1-2|-|many
CASSPEQGTNYGYTF
TGTGCCAGCAGCCCAGAACAGGGAACTAACTATGGCTACACCTTC
>TRBV14|TRBJ1-2|-|many
CASSQDNRPYYTF
TGTGCCAGCAGCCAAGATAACAGGCCGTACTACACCTTC
>TRBV6-5|TRBJ1-4|TRBD1|few
CASSYERQGSEKLFF
TGTGCCAGCAGTTACGAGAGACAGGGGAGTGAAAAACTGTTTTTT
>TRBV7-9|TRBJ2-5|-|many
CASSPTSPETQYF
TGTGCCAGCAGCCCGACTAGTCCAGAGACCCAGTACTTC
>TRBV20-1|TRBJ1-1|-|-
CSAGPGGAAFF
TGCAGTGCTGGGCCGGGGGGGGCGGCTTTCTTT
>TRBV2|TRBJ1-2|-|many
CASSEGPRGYGYTF
TGTGCCAGCAGTGAAGGTCCCAGGGGTTATGGCTACACCTTC
>TRBV5-5|TRBJ2-5|-|many
CASSLDRNQETQYF
TGTGCCAGCAGCTTGGACAGGAACCAAGAGACCCAGTACTTC
>TRBV5-6|TRBJ2-7|TRBD1|many
CASSSAGGYEQYF
TGTGCCAGCAGCTCGGCAGGGGGCTACGAGCAGTACTTC
>TRBV20-1|TRBJ1-5|TRBD1|few
CSARERSGQGRYQPQHF
TGCAGTGCTAGAGAGAGATCCGGACAGGGGCGGTATCAGCCCCAGCATTTT
>TRBV11-3|TRBJ1-1|TRBD1|many
CASSAMGQLNTEAFF
TGTGCCAGCAGCGCTATGGGACAGTTGAACACTGAAGCTTTCTTT